The clone carrying this T cell receptor beta chain has just a few counts. As yet, its antigen is unknown. The data were obtained in a study of identical twins. Study conclusions and caveats: With monozygotic twins, out-of-frame TCR alpha sharing exceeded what models estimated. Out-of-frame alpha sequences common to twins were enriched for low generation probability.

The germline V and J ends were trimmed by 10 bases and 6 bases, with 19 bases remaining between them. This CDR3 spans 14 amino acids. Germline V lookup: CDR1 MNHEY, CDR2 SVGEGT. A universal primer site was added by template switching, and unique molecular identifiers were carried by the cDNA. TCRdb analysed the 5' RACE reads with MiXCR anew, one entry per CDR3 protein. The data hold about 240,000 distinct CDR3 sequences, with more than 9.5% observed a single time. This sample also appeared in a second study, on yellow fever vaccine responses in identical twins.

Sequences were obtained from memory (CD45RO+) T cells sorted from blood. The chain has TRBV6-2 or TRBV6-3 and TRBJ2-1, with D tentatively TRBD2 (6 bases). This TCR was recovered from a woman aged 18-30 years in good health. This CDR3 reads CATSRQGLLNEQFF. CDR3 DNA: TGTGCCACCTCCCGCCAGGGACTTCTCAATGAGCAGTTCTTC.